Included here is one T cell receptor beta chain sequence, with context. An end of the junction does not agree with germline; a read error may underlie this. Other DNA sequences of this sample code for an identical CDR3. Germline V CDR1 and CDR2: SGHNT, YYREEE (reference sequence). The length of the CDR3 is 13 residues. This entry comes from a study of T cell changes during pregnancy in multiple sclerosis. The assay was immunoSEQ multiplex PCR, and TCRdb's table has in-frame clones only and misses some. Of tens of thousands of clones in the sample, about 91% were seen once. This chain joins TRBV5-4 and TRBJ2-2; a possible D gene is TRBD1 (5 bases). The material was CD8+ T cells from peripheral blood mononuclear cells, obtained before pregnancy. The source of this sequence is a female donor with multiple sclerosis, enrolled in a pregnancy study. Written as DNA, the CDR3 is TGCGCCAGCAGCTTTGCAGGGCAAGGGGAGCTGTTTTTT. This sequence encodes CASSFAGQGELFF. The full variable domain, completed using reference TRBV5-4 and TRBJ2-2, is ETGVTQSPTHLIKTRGQQVTLRCSSQSGHNTVSWYQQALGQGPQFIFQYYREEENGRGNFPPRFSGLQFPNYSSELNVNALELDDSALYLCASSFAGQGELFFGEGSRLTVL.